A selection of T cell receptor beta chains follows, all from one sample in a study of metastatic and nonmetastatic thyroid tumors. TCRdb re-called the PCR reads through MiXCR. Here the sample spans about 12,000 clones, about a third being singletons. Sequenced sample: tumor tissue. The receptors originated from a female donor with papillary thyroid cancer or a benign thyroid nodule (not recorded which). Some clones in this sample may be carry-over from other donors' samples. The CDR3 runs from the conserved cysteine through the conserved F or W. Each record gives: clone size, J gene, D gene, V gene, CDR3 DNA, CDR3 protein. The D gene is left open where the match is weak. Rows give clone size only sometimes, using once, few, many, or a class for an expanded clone.

few,TRBJ1-2,NA,TRBV19,TGTGCCAGTAGTAACACACAGGGAGGCTCGTCAGGCTACACCTTC,CASSNTQGGSSGYTF
NA,TRBJ2-7,TRBD2,TRBV30,TGTGCCTGGAGCGAACCGGGAGGGGAATACGAGCAGTACTTC,CAWSEPGGEYEQYF
few,TRBJ1-2,NA,TRBV6-4,TGTGCCAGCAGTCTGACAGGAACCTATGGCTACACCTTC,CASSLTGTYGYTF
few,TRBJ2-1,NA,TRBV6-2/TRBV6-3,TGTGCCAGCAGTCCCGCCTTCCAATATGAGCAGTTCTTC,CASSPAFQYEQFF
NA,TRBJ1-2,NA,TRBV2,TGTGCCAGCAGTGAAGTTGGTGGGGTGACACTCGTATCAGAAGATGGCTACACCTTC,CASSEVGGVTLVSEDGYTF
few,TRBJ2-7,NA,TRBV6-1,TGTGCCAGCATCGGCAGGGCCCCCTACGAGCAGTACTTC,CASIGRAPYEQYF
NA,TRBJ2-1,NA,TRBV14,TGTGCCAGCAGCCAGTTCAAGGGAGGGGGACAGCAGCAGTTCTTC,CASSQFKGGGQQQFF
NA,TRBJ2-7,TRBD2,TRBV6-1,TGTGCCAGCAGTGACCGACTAGCGGGAGCAAGGTCCTACGAGCAGTACTTC,CASSDRLAGARSYEQYF
NA,TRBJ1-5,NA,TRBV6-1,TGTGCCAGCAGTGAACGGGGGCCCCAGCATTTT,CASSERGPQHF
NA,TRBJ2-5,TRBD2,TRBV15,TGTGCCACCAGCATAATAGCGGGAGAGACCCAGTACTTC,CATSIIAGETQYF
once,TRBJ1-5,NA,TRBV30,TGTGCCTGGAGTCCTCCTTATAGCAATCAGCCCCAGCATTTT,CAWSPPYSNQPQHF
NA,TRBJ2-1,TRBD2,TRBV12-3/TRBV12-4,TGTGCCAGCAGTTTAAGGGGCCTAGCGGGCCGCTCTACGGGGAATGAGCAGTTCTTC,CASSLRGLAGRSTGNEQFF
medium-sized,TRBJ1-2,NA,TRBV2,TGTGCCAGCAGTGGGGACACTGCTAACTATGGCTACACCTTC,CASSGDTANYGYTF
NA,TRBJ2-1,NA,TRBV18,TGTGCCAGCTCACCAGGCCTAGTTGATGAGCAGTTCTTC,CASSPGLVDEQFF
few,TRBJ2-7,TRBD2,TRBV19,TGTGCCAGTAGTCTCCAGACTAGCGGGGGGCGCGAGCAGTACTTC,CASSLQTSGGREQYF
NA,TRBJ1-6,NA,TRBV7-9,TGTGCCAGCAGCTTAGTTCGGGGGGATTCACCCCTCCACTTT,CASSLVRGDSPLHF
many,TRBJ2-1,NA,TRBV4-2,TGTGCCAGCAGCCAAGATGGGCTGAATGAGCAGTTCTTC,CASSQDGLNEQFF
NA,TRBJ2-1,TRBD2,TRBV6-1,TGTGCCAGCAGTCCGCTAGCGGGGAATTACAATGAGCAGTTCTTC,CASSPLAGNYNEQFF
medium-sized,TRBJ2-7,NA,TRBV6-2/TRBV6-3,TGTGCCAGCAGCTTAGGGTCGTTCTACGAGCAGTACTTC,CASSLGSFYEQYF
few,TRBJ2-3,TRBD2,TRBV6-2/TRBV6-3,TGTGCCAGCATGCGACTAGCGGGAGTGGTAGATACGCAGTATTTC,CASMRLAGVVDTQYF
many,TRBJ2-3,NA,TRBV7-9,TGTGCCAGCAGCTTGCCCAGCGGGAGCACAGATACGCAGTATTTT,CASSLPSGSTDTQYF
NA,TRBJ2-7,NA,TRBV11-3,TGTGCCAGCAGCTTAGCGGGGGGCAACGAGCAGTACTTC,CASSLAGGNEQYF